This T cell receptor (beta chain) stems from a study of cytomegalovirus exposure and HLA in healthy donors. V lost 3 bases and J lost 4, with 18 bases in between. The CDR3 has 16 residues. CDR1 MNHEY and CDR2 SVGAGI come from the germline V gene. This clone has a handful of counts. As yet, its antigen is unknown. Study outcomes and limitations: A previous analysis found most TCR beta V segments productive roughly 87% or roughly 30% of the time.

Primers: 60 Vbeta forward and 13 Jbeta reverse. The data were produced by immunoSEQ multiplex PCR, yet TCRdb's version contains in-frame clones alone and is incomplete. The table shows 200,000 to 250,000 clones, with approximately 81% occurring only once. This TCR derives from a human donor in good health. The sequenced sample was PBMCs. J is TRBJ1-1 and V is TRBV6-5, with a possible D match to TRBD1 (6 bases). CDR3 DNA: TGTGCCAGCAGTTATGACACAGGGTGGTCTGCCACTGAAGCTTTCTTT. It is translated as CASSYDTGWSATEAFF.